This TCR beta chain was captured by sequencing in a study of blood T cell repertoires in COVID-19. Looking at the study overall: Sites across the United States, Italy and Spain contributed samples from acute and convalescent COVID-19. T cells, B-cell-depleted T cells, or PBMCs supplied cDNA or gDNA.

The assay was immunoSEQ multiplex PCR, and TCRdb's table has in-frame clones only and misses some. The table records 80,000 to 95,000 clones, around 84% of them present only once. Trimming cost V 4 bases and J 6 bases, with 10 bases left between them. This CDR3 comprises 12 residues. From germline, CDR1 is LGHDT and CDR2 YNNKEL (reference sequence). The chain is built from TRBV3-1 (or the pseudogene TRBV3-2) and TRBJ2-7; no firm D call. Sequencing input: peripheral blood. The clonotype originates from a woman of 80 years or more in a cohort sampled during active or convalescent COVID-19. The DNA of the CDR3 is TGTGCCAGCAGCCCCTCTACGTTCGAGCAGTACTTC. Translated: CASSPSTFEQYF.